This entry concerns a single TCR beta chain. The sample is drawn from a study of blood T cell repertoires in COVID-19. On the study more broadly: Sources were T cells, B-cell-depleted T cells, or PBMCs; the material itself was cDNA or gDNA.

As handled by the study authors: Estimates of nucleated cell counts were drawn from the amplification of reference gene primers. Only in-frame clones appear in the TCRdb table, and some are missing; sequencing was by immunoSEQ multiplex PCR. V, J and clone size were drawn from that table, and D and trimming were deduced from the DNA. Altogether about 160,000 clones are present, roughly 93% being singletons, with the ten largest covering approximately 2.4%. CDR3 length: 12 amino acids. V shed 7 bases and J 1 base; nucleotides not matched to a gene: 3. The germline V gene encodes CDR1 SQVTM and CDR2 ANQGSEA.

This receptor was identified in a man aged 18 to 35 with acute or convalescent COVID-19. The V and J genes are TRBV29-1 and TRBJ2-5; 7 bases are shared with TRBD1. Sequencing was done on a sample of peripheral blood. The CDR3 coding sequence is TGCAGCGCCCGGGACAGCCAAGAGACCCAGTACTTC. Its protein product is CSARDSQETQYF.